These 27 T cell receptor beta chains originate from one sample sequenced in a study of T cell responses to AZD1222 COVID-19 vaccine. Sequencing was performed with immunoSEQ multiplex PCR; in TCRdb, only in-frame clones are kept and a portion is missing. Of 70,000 to 95,000 clones in the sample, around nine tenths were seen once. The sequencing here drew on peripheral blood, taken 28 days after the second AZD1222 dose. The receptors originated from an adult who received the AZD1222 COVID-19 vaccine.

This sequence joins TRBV6-5 and TRBJ1-4; a possible D gene is TRBD1 (5 bases). The germline CDR1 and CDR2 sequences are MNHEY and SVGAGI. The CDR3 runs to 14 residues. Trimming shortened V by 2 bases and J by 5 bases, and 9 bases separated the two germline ends. CDR3 coding DNA: TGTGCCAGCAGTTACGGGACTTTAAATGAAAAACTGTTTTTT. Translating it yields CASSYGTLNEKLFF.

This clone was detected a few times. This chain joins TRBV15 and TRBJ2-1, with 9 bases matching TRBD2. J gave up 4 bases and V 1 base, and 5 bases lay outside the gene matches. The germline V gene encodes CDR1 LNHNV and CDR2 YYDKDF (reference sequence). The CDR3 is made up of 16 amino acids. The CDR3 DNA reads as TGTGCCACCAGCAGAGGTAGCGGGGGCCTATACAATGAGCAGTTCTTC. This gives the protein CATSRGSGGLYNEQFF.

The rearrangement joins TRBV6-5 to TRBJ1-6, with TRBD1 as a possible D gene (6 bases). With 0 bases removed from V and 7 bases from J, the gap between germline ends came to 10 bases. The CDR3 consists of 15 residues. Germline assignment: CDR1 MNHEY and CDR2 SVGAGI. Written as DNA, the CDR3 is TGTGCCAGCAGTTACTCGAACAGGGACAATTCACCCCTCCACTTT. This sequence encodes CASSYSNRDNSPLHF.

The gene calls are TRBV30 and TRBJ1-6; D gene ambiguous. The CDR3 spans 16 residues. The germline V gene has CDR1 GTSNPN and CDR2 SVGIG (reference sequence). Trimming removed 5 bases from V and 0 bases from J, with 14 bases in between. The CDR3, as DNA: TGTGCCTGGGACCGGGGAAAAGGCTCCTATAATTCACCCCTCCACTTT. Residues: CAWDRGKGSYNSPLHF. The whole variable domain, filled in from reference TRBV30 and TRBJ1-6, reads SQTIHQWPATLVQPVGSPLSLECTVEGTSNPNLYWYRQAAGRGLQLLFYSVGIGQISSEVPQNLSASRPQDRQFILSSKKLLLSDSGFYLCAWDRGKGSYNSPLHFGNGTRLTVT.

This chain joins TRBV5-4 and TRBJ2-1; TRBD1 aligns across 8 bases. Looked up from germline, CDR1 is SGHNT and CDR2 is YYREEE (reference sequence). This CDR3 region has 15 residues. The V gene end was trimmed by 4 bases and the J gene end by 6 bases; junction bases not matched to a gene: 9. The DNA of the CDR3 is TGTGCCAGCAGCCCCCGGGACAGGCGGGTCAATGAGCAGTTCTTC. Translation gives CASSPRDRRVNEQFF.

The V gene is TRBV5-8, the J gene TRBJ1-3; 7 positions match TRBD1. The CDR3 extends over 14 amino acids. Looked up from germline, CDR1 is SGHTS and CDR2 is YDEGEE. The ends lost 0 bases at V and 5 bases at J; junction bases unmatched: 2. Here the CDR3 reads CASSLGDSRNTIYF. As DNA, the CDR3 is TGTGCCAGCAGCTTGGGGGACAGCCGAAACACCATATATTTT. Combining the CDR3 with reference TRBV5-8 and TRBJ1-3 gives the whole variable domain EAGVTQSPTHLIKTRGQQATLRCSPISGHTSVYWYQQALGLGLQFLLWYDEGEERNRGNFPPRFSGRQFPNYSSELNVNALELEDSALYLCASSLGDSRNTIYFGEGSWLTVV.

The rearrangement uses TRBV9 and TRBJ1-4; a possible D gene is TRBD1 (5 bases). Germline V gene lookup returns CDR1 SGDLS and CDR2 YYNGEE. The CDR3 is 14 amino acids. V gave up 4 bases and J gave up 7 bases, with 14 bases separating them. The CDR3, as DNA: TGTGCCAGCAGCCCCGACAGCCGCAGTGAAAAACTGTTTTTT. Translation: CASSPDSRSEKLFF.

The rearrangement uses TRBV6-5 and TRBJ2-5; unclear D gene. CDR1 and CDR2 (germline): MNHEY, SVGAGI. The CDR3 contains 14 residues. V lost 0 bases, J lost 5 bases, and 10 bases lay in between. CDR3 residues: CASSYSGGWETQYF. CDR3 bases: TGTGCCAGCAGTTACTCGGGTGGGTGGGAGACCCAGTACTTC.

The rearrangement uses TRBV18 and TRBJ2-2; D call uncertain. V lost 2 bases and J lost 5, with 9 bases in between. Germline V lookup: CDR1 KGHSH, CDR2 LQKENI. The CDR3 is made up of 14 amino acids. The CDR3, as DNA: TGTGCCAGCTCACCAGGGCTAAGGACCGGGGAGCTGTTTTTT. It specifies CASSPGLRTGELFF.

The J gene is TRBJ1-5, the V gene TRBV2; 9 bases fit TRBD1. Unmatched junction bases numbered 4, after V lost 5 bases and J lost 5 bases. CDR1 and CDR2 from the germline V gene are SNHLY and FYNNEI. This CDR3 is built from 14 residues. The CDR3 sequence is CASSPGQGHQPQHF. Written as DNA, the CDR3 is TGTGCCAGCAGTCCGGGACAGGGTCATCAGCCCCAGCATTTT.

This chain links TRBV10-3 with TRBJ1-2; D unresolved. The length of the CDR3 is 13 residues. Germline assignment: CDR1 ENHRY and CDR2 SYGVKD. Trimming shortened V by 0 bases and J by 5 bases, and 7 bases separated the two germline ends. The CDR3 DNA reads as TGTGCCATCAGTGAGTCGGAGATTTATGGCTACACCTTC. Encoded protein: CAISESEIYGYTF.

The V and J genes are TRBV3-1 (or the pseudogene TRBV3-2) and TRBJ2-1; 7 bases match TRBD1. J was trimmed by 6 bases and V by 0 bases; bases with no gene match: 11. Per germline, CDR1 LGHDT and CDR2 YNNKEL (reference sequence). CDR3 length: 17 residues. The CDR3 protein is CASSQDRQGWATNEQFF. In DNA, the CDR3 is TGTGCCAGCAGCCAAGATCGACAGGGATGGGCCACCAATGAGCAGTTCTTC.

The rearrangement joins TRBV5-1 to TRBJ2-7; D is unresolved. This CDR3 comprises 13 residues. The V end lost 4 bases, the J end lost 7 bases, and 15 bases lay between the germline ends. CDR1 SGHRS and CDR2 YFSETQ come from the germline V gene. CDR3: CASSKGTLWEQYF. CDR3 coding DNA: TGCGCCAGCAGCAAGGGCACTTTGTGGGAGCAGTACTTC.

This chain connects TRBV15 to TRBJ2-1, with D maybe TRBD1 (5 bases). With 0 bases removed from V and 8 bases from J, the gap between germline ends came to 20 bases. The CDR3 is 17 amino acids. The germline V gene encodes CDR1 LNHNV and CDR2 YYDKDF (reference sequence). CDR3 sequence (DNA): TGTGCCACCAGCAGAGATCGGAGAAGGGGCGGATTCGATGAGCAGTTCTTC. It specifies CATSRDRRRGGFDEQFF.

V gene TRBV28 combines with J gene TRBJ1-6; TRBD1 might be the D (6 bases). Germline CDR1 MDHEN, CDR2 SYDVKM. CDR3 length: 16 amino acids. The germline V and J ends were trimmed by 6 bases and 9 bases, with 21 bases remaining between them. CDR3 DNA sequence: TGTGCCAGCAGACCCCCCCTGACAGGCGAGGGTTCACCCCTCCACTTT. Translation gives CASRPPLTGEGSPLHF.

This sequence joins TRBV27 and TRBJ1-1; unclear D gene. The V gene lost 5 bases and the J gene lost 3 bases, with 10 bases spanning the gap. The CDR3 has 13 amino acids. The germline V gene has CDR1 MNHEY and CDR2 SMNVEV (reference sequence). Written as DNA, the CDR3 is TGTGCCAGCAGTCCCGTTTTTTACACTGAAGCTTTCTTT. It translates to CASSPVFYTEAFF.

V and J are TRBV7-2 and TRBJ1-2; D gene uncertain. Germline V gives CDR1 SGHTA, CDR2 FQGNSA. This CDR3 has 15 amino acids. Trimming shortened V by 5 bases and J by 3 bases, and 16 bases separated the two germline ends. CDR3 sequence (DNA): TGTGCCAGCAGCCTACAAAGCGGTCGGGACTATGGCTACACCTTC. Its translation is CASSLQSGRDYGYTF.

The chain recombines TRBV6-4 with TRBJ2-2; D uncertain. Trimming removed 2 bases at V and 7 bases at J, with 2 bases between. CDR1 is MRHNA, CDR2 SNTAGT, per germline. The CDR3 has 11 residues. DNA of the CDR3: TGTGCCAGCAGTGACAACGGGGAGCTGTTTTTT. It specifies CASSDNGELFF.

The V and J genes are TRBV3-1 (or the pseudogene TRBV3-2) and TRBJ1-2; D is undetermined. Per the germline V gene, CDR1 is LGHDT and CDR2 is YNNKEL (reference sequence). CDR3 length: 13 residues. The V and J ends lost 5 bases and 7 bases respectively, with 14 bases between them. CDR3 region: CASSESRTGGYTF. Written as DNA, the CDR3 is TGTGCCAGCAGCGAGAGCAGGACTGGTGGCTACACCTTC.

CDR3 DNA sequence: TGTGCCAGCAGCTTATCGGACAGGGCCAATCAGCCCCAGCATTTT. The encoded protein is CASSLSDRANQPQHF. This sequence joins TRBV7-2 and TRBJ1-5; 8 bases agree with TRBD1. V lost 2 bases, J lost 3 bases, and 3 bases stayed unmatched. Per germline, CDR1 SGHTA and CDR2 FQGNSA. This CDR3 spans 15 amino acids.

The J gene is TRBJ1-4, the V gene TRBV5-4, with TRBD1 identical over 7 bases. The CDR3 length is 15 residues. Germline V gene lookup returns CDR1 SGHNT and CDR2 YYREEE (reference sequence). J was trimmed by 3 bases and V by 3 bases; bases with no gene match: 5. In nucleotides, the CDR3 is TGTGCCAGCAGCTCTCAGGGGGGGGCTAATGAAAAACTGTTTTTT. It is translated as CASSSQGGANEKLFF.

The chain is built from TRBV18 and TRBJ1-2; D call uncertain. Germline V gene data show CDR1 as KGHSH and CDR2 as LQKENI. V shed 1 base and J shed 4 bases, with 13 bases lying between them. The CDR3 is made up of 15 amino acids. The CDR3 DNA reads as TGTGCCAGCTCACCACAGACGGAACGACTCTATGGCTACACCTTC. This translates into CASSPQTERLYGYTF.

This clone appeared a few times. V gene TRBV12-3 or TRBV12-4 combines with J gene TRBJ1-1, with TRBD1 as a possible D gene (6 bases). With 6 bases removed from V and 7 bases from J, the gap between germline ends came to 12 bases. This CDR3 has 12 amino acids. The CDR3 coding sequence is TGTGCCAGCAGAAGGACAGTCGGTGAAGCTTTCTTT. Its translation: CASRRTVGEAFF.

The CDR3 loop reads CASSQQFGLYGYTF. The CDR3 nucleotides read TGCGCCAGCAGCCAACAATTTGGACTCTATGGCTACACCTTC. The chain is built from TRBV4-1 and TRBJ1-2; no clear D gene. The CDR3 contains 14 residues. Deletions cut 2 bases from V and 4 bases from J, with 11 bases between. CDR1 and CDR2 from the germline V gene are MGHRA and YSYEKL.

This clone has only one observation. The J gene is TRBJ1-5, the V gene TRBV24-1, with 9 bases lining up with TRBD1. In germline, CDR1 is KGHDR, CDR2 SFDVKD. The CDR3 consists of 16 residues. J gave up 2 bases and V 1 base, and 2 bases lay outside the gene matches. Written as DNA, the CDR3 is TGTGCCACCAGTGATTTCTGGACAGGGGGCAATCAGCCCCAGCATTTT. It yields the protein CATSDFWTGGNQPQHF.

Written as DNA, the CDR3 is TGTGCCAGCAGCGCGGACGCCCTGAACACTGAAGCTTTCTTT. Its translation is CASSADALNTEAFF. The rearrangement joins TRBV9 to TRBJ1-1; D is unresolved. The CDR3 contains 14 residues. V lost 3 bases, J lost 0 bases, and 9 bases lay in between. Looked up from germline, CDR1 is SGDLS and CDR2 is YYNGEE.

This chain uses TRBV5-1 with TRBJ1-1, with 7 bases aligning to TRBD1. Losses at the gene ends were 4 bases for V and 1 base for J; bases not matched to a gene: 7. Per germline, CDR1 SGHRS and CDR2 YFSETQ. The CDR3 consists of 15 residues. The CDR3 reads CASSPTTGWNTEAFF. CDR3 DNA sequence: TGCGCCAGCAGCCCGACGACAGGGTGGAACACTGAAGCTTTCTTT.